This entry describes one T cell receptor beta chain. No antigen is known for it. This specimen comes from a study of T cell responses to AZD1222 COVID-19 vaccine. Study results and caveats: The donor group comprised mostly white British people and more females; the analysis possibly underestimated clonal diversity. The study reported that nearly half of spike-specific TCRs target unmutated variant regions. Repertoires were obtained only post-peak T cell response.

Trimming at V came to 3 bases and at J to 7 bases, leaving 3 bases not matched to a gene. CDR3 length: 13 amino acids. Clones were sequenced by immunoSEQ multiplex PCR, and TCRdb holds only the in-frame ones, with some missing. The sample includes 150,000 to 170,000 clones, roughly 90% seen only once; the top ten take 3% to 3.5%. V and J are TRBV12-3 or TRBV12-4 and TRBJ1-5, with 7 positions matching TRBD1. The receptor was derived from an adult in good health. Sequences were derived from peripheral blood, sampled on day 0 of AZD1222 vaccination. CDR3 nucleotide sequence: TGTGCCAGCAGTTTGACAGGGAAACAGCCCCAGCATTTT. Amino acids: CASSLTGKQPQHF.